Listed here are 32 T cell receptor beta chains from one sample, sequenced in a study of cytomegalovirus exposure and HLA in healthy donors (dated by TCRdb to the late 2010s). Library preparation used the immunoSEQ multiplex PCR assay. For the multiplex PCR, a mixture combining 60 forward primers for TCR Vbeta segments and 13 reverse primers for TCR Jbeta segments was used. Not all clones reach the TCRdb copy of this immuneACCESS table, which keeps in-frame sequences only. Checked studies attribute under half of the gap to unresolved V genes and leave the rest unexplained. The sample's clone listing holds 100,000 to 150,000 clones. The ten most abundant clones make up about 1.8% of the sample. The sequenced sample consisted of PBMCs. The receptors here all came from a man aged 18 to 30 in good health and CMV-seronegative.

The rearrangement uses TRBV5-6 and TRBJ2-2; D possibly corresponds to TRBD2 (6 bases). The germline V gene has CDR1 SGHDT and CDR2 YYEEEE. Between the trimmed V and J ends, which lost 3 bases and 4 bases, there was a span of 19 bases. This CDR3 region has 17 residues. The CDR3 DNA sequence: TGTGCCAGCAGCTACTCAGGGAGGAGGGGTGGCACCGGGGAGCTGTTTTTT. Translating gives CASSYSGRRGGTGELFF.

The V and J genes are TRBV27 and TRBJ1-5; 8 positions agree with TRBD1. Per the germline V gene, CDR1 is MNHEY and CDR2 is SMNVEV (reference sequence). The CDR3 covers 14 residues. V gave up 6 bases and J gave up 3 bases; unmatched junction bases: 4. CDR3 region: CASSRTGFNQPQHF. As DNA, the CDR3 is TGTGCCAGCAGCCGGACAGGGTTCAATCAGCCCCAGCATTTT.

The chain joins TRBV9 to TRBJ1-4; D unclear. Germline V gene data show CDR1 as SGDLS and CDR2 as YYNGEE. The CDR3 contains 14 residues. Trimming took 4 bases from V and 3 from J, leaving 10 bases between them. The DNA for the CDR3 is TGTGCCAGCAGCTCAGGAACTCCTAATGAAAAACTGTTTTTT. Translated, it gives CASSSGTPNEKLFF.

The gene calls are TRBV6-5 and TRBJ1-2; 8 bases fit TRBD1. CDR3 size: 15 residues. With 5 bases clipped from V and 4 bases from J, the junction kept 9 bases outside the gene matches. Per germline, CDR1 MNHEY and CDR2 SVGAGI. The CDR3 DNA is TGTGCCAGCAGTAGTCCCGGGACAGGAATCTATGGCTACACCTTC. It codes for CASSSPGTGIYGYTF.

The chain links TRBV7-3 to TRBJ1-2; 9 positions agree with TRBD1. CDR3 size: 13 residues. Germline values: CDR1 SGHTA, CDR2 FQGTGA. Trimming removed 4 bases from V and 8 bases from J; junction bases left unmatched: 5. This CDR3 reads CASSSGQGGGYTF. CDR3 DNA: TGTGCCAGCAGCTCGGGACAGGGAGGCGGCTACACCTTC.

The V call is TRBV2, the J call TRBJ1-5; 8 bases fit TRBD1. The germline CDR1 and CDR2 sequences are SNHLY and FYNNEI. After removal of 5 bases from V and 5 bases from J, the junction contained 8 bases not matched to a gene. CDR3 size: 15 residues. The CDR3 is CASSPDRVSYQPQHF. The CDR3 bases are TGTGCCAGCAGTCCGGACAGGGTATCATATCAGCCCCAGCATTTT.

J is TRBJ2-7 and V is TRBV20-1, with 7 bases that match TRBD1. Germline V gives CDR1 DFQATT, CDR2 SNEGSKA (reference sequence). V lost 6 bases, J lost 7 bases, and 6 bases stayed unmatched. This CDR3 spans 11 amino acids. The CDR3 nucleotides read TGCAGTGCCATAGGGACAGCAGAGCAGTACTTC. Encoded protein: CSAIGTAEQYF.

The V and J genes are TRBV9 and TRBJ2-6; D possibly corresponds to TRBD1 (7 bases). The germline V gene encodes CDR1 SGDLS and CDR2 YYNGEE. The CDR3 is made up of 17 amino acids. Trimming stripped 4 bases from V and 0 bases from J, with 14 bases between. CDR3 amino acids: CASSHRQGLSGANVLTF. The CDR3 nucleotides read TGTGCCAGCAGCCACCGACAGGGACTCTCTGGGGCCAACGTCCTGACTTTC.

The chain joins TRBV7-2 to TRBJ1-1; tentative D call: TRBD1 (5 bases). The CDR3 is 14 residues long. Germline-derived CDR1 and CDR2 are SGHTA and FQGNSA. V shed 5 bases and J shed 5 bases, with 15 bases lying between them. The CDR3: CASSPRGGGTEAFF. For the CDR3, the DNA is TGTGCCAGCAGCCCACGGGGTGGGGGGACTGAAGCTTTCTTT.

The rearrangement links TRBV27 to TRBJ2-7; 8 bases are shared with TRBD1. Germline CDR1 is MNHEY and CDR2 is SMNVEV (reference sequence). Unmatched junction bases numbered 6, after V lost 4 bases and J lost 1 base. This CDR3 contains 15 residues. The CDR3 is CASSSHTGGSYEQYF. Here the CDR3 DNA reads TGTGCCAGCAGTTCCCATACAGGGGGTTCCTACGAGCAGTACTTC.

The genes are TRBV5-8 and TRBJ1-2; 7 bases agree with TRBD1. The J segment lost 6 bases and the V segment lost 3 bases, leaving 14 bases of the junction unmatched. CDR3 length: 16 residues. From germline, CDR1 is SGHTS and CDR2 YDEGEE. CDR3 in DNA: TGTGCCAGCAGCTCCCTACGACAGGGAATCAGCAATGGCTACACCTTC. This encodes CASSSLRQGISNGYTF.

The chain is built from TRBV4-3 and TRBJ2-3; 8 nucleotides line up with TRBD2. J was trimmed by 4 bases and V by 0 bases; bases with no gene match: 12. The CDR3 length is 18 residues. Germline CDR1 LGHNA, CDR2 YSLEER. The CDR3 coding sequence is TGCGCCAGCAGCCAAGATTCGGGGAGCGGGAGTTCGCCAGATACGCAGTATTTT. It is translated as CASSQDSGSGSSPDTQYF.

This chain joins TRBV19 and TRBJ1-2; TRBD1 might be the D (5 bases). Trimming removed 5 bases at V and 4 bases at J, with 17 bases between. This CDR3 has 15 residues. Germline lookup yields CDR1 LNHDA and CDR2 SQIVND (reference sequence). The CDR3 region is CASSARLGLGYGYTF. Here the CDR3 DNA reads TGTGCCAGTAGTGCCCGACTGGGGCTAGGCTATGGCTACACCTTC.

This chain uses TRBV5-1 with TRBJ1-1; 7 positions agree with TRBD1. J gave up 2 bases and V 2 bases, and 6 bases lay outside the gene matches. CDR3 length: 15 residues. Germline values: CDR1 SGHRS, CDR2 YFSETQ. The chain's CDR3 is CASSFGTVGNTEAFF. In DNA form, the CDR3 reads TGCGCCAGCAGCTTTGGGACAGTTGGAAACACTGAAGCTTTCTTT. Variable domain in full (rest from reference TRBV5-1 and TRBJ1-1): KAGVTQTPRYLIKTRGQQVTLSCSPISGHRSVSWYQQTPGQGLQFLFEYFSETQRNKGNFPGRFSGRQFSNSRSEMNVSTLELGDSALYLCASSFGTVGNTEAFFGQGTRLTVV.

CDR3 residues: CASRPMDRGRDYGYTF. The CDR3 DNA follows: TGTGCCAGCAGGCCCATGGACAGGGGGCGAGACTATGGCTACACCTTC. The J gene is TRBJ1-2, the V gene TRBV5-4, with 11 bases fitting TRBD1. The CDR3 runs 16 residues. CDR1 is SGHNT, CDR2 YYREEE, per germline (reference sequence). The V segment lost 5 bases and the J segment 3 bases; nucleotides outside the gene matches: 9.

The chain recombines TRBV4-1 with TRBJ1-1, with 8 nucleotides matching TRBD1. V lost 7 bases and J lost 5; bases outside the gene matches: 6. The CDR3 consists of 13 residues. The germline CDR1 and CDR2 sequences are MGHRA and YSYEKL. The CDR3 sequence is CASTQGARTEAFF. The CDR3 bases are TGCGCCAGCACCCAGGGGGCTAGGACTGAAGCTTTCTTT.

CDR3 DNA: TGTGCCAGCAGCTTAGATAGGCAGGGATTCACTGAAGCTTTCTTT. Translating gives CASSLDRQGFTEAFF. The chain employs TRBV7-2 and TRBJ1-1, with D possibly being TRBD1 (5 bases). The CDR3 is made up of 15 amino acids. Germline V gene lookup returns CDR1 SGHTA and CDR2 FQGNSA. V shed 1 base and J shed 4 bases, with 13 bases lying between them.

This sequence joins TRBV28 and TRBJ1-1; unclear D gene. The CDR3 has 9 amino acids. The germline gives CDR1 MDHEN, CDR2 SYDVKM. The CDR3 reads CILSAEAFF. The CDR3 nucleotides read TGTATTCTCAGCGCTGAAGCTTTCTTT.

The V and J genes are TRBV4-3 and TRBJ2-7; no definite D call. V was cut by 4 bases and J by 1 base, with 8 bases left in between. The CDR3 length is 13 residues. Germline V gene sequence: CDR1 LGHNA, CDR2 YSLEER. In nucleotides, the CDR3 is TGCGCCAGCAGCCCCCAGGTATCCTACGAGCAGTACTTC. Protein product: CASSPQVSYEQYF.

The chain joins TRBV7-2 to TRBJ2-7; 7 nucleotides agree with TRBD2. V gave up 5 bases and J gave up 6 bases; unmatched junction bases: 1. The CDR3 spans 11 residues. CDR1 and CDR2 from the germline V gene are SGHTA and FQGNSA. CDR3 DNA: TGTGCCAGCAGCCCGGGGGGCGAGCAGTACTTC. This codes for CASSPGGEQYF.

J is TRBJ2-5 and V is TRBV7-9, with D possibly matching TRBD2 (7 bases). V was pared by 3 bases and J by 2 bases, with 10 bases between. In germline, CDR1 is SEHNR, CDR2 FQNEAQ (reference sequence). This CDR3 contains 14 residues. CDR3 amino acids: CASSFGGLQETQYF. DNA for the CDR3: TGTGCCAGCAGCTTCGGGGGGCTGCAAGAGACCCAGTACTTC.

The chain employs TRBV30 and TRBJ1-1; D perhaps matches TRBD1 (5 bases). The CDR3 extends over 11 amino acids. Trimming left V 5 bases short and J 4 bases short, with 8 bases between. CDR1 is GTSNPN and CDR2 is SVGIG in the germline V gene (reference sequence). CDR3 region: CAWGAGTEAFF. For the CDR3, the DNA is TGTGCCTGGGGGGCTGGCACTGAAGCTTTCTTT.

The chain carries TRBV11-3 and TRBJ1-1, with 8 nucleotides matching TRBD1. The V gene's germline CDR1 is SGHNT and CDR2 YENEEA. V shed 5 bases and J 11 bases; nucleotides not matched to a gene: 7. The CDR3 spans 12 residues. In DNA form, the CDR3 reads TGTGCCAGCAGCCGATCCCAGGGGGCGGCTTTCTTT. The encoded protein is CASSRSQGAAFF.

The V call is TRBV9, the J call TRBJ1-4, with TRBD1 as a possible D gene (5 bases). Trimming took 3 bases from V and 6 from J, leaving 15 bases between them. The CDR3 sequence is 15 residues long. In germline, CDR1 is SGDLS, CDR2 YYNGEE. In DNA form, the CDR3 reads TGTGCCAGCAGCGCCATGGGGGACTCCTATGAAAAACTGTTTTTT. Its protein product is CASSAMGDSYEKLFF.

The chain recombines TRBV4-3 with TRBJ2-1, with D uncertain. This CDR3 is built from 15 residues. The V and J ends lost 6 bases and 0 bases respectively, with 12 bases between them. Germline V gene sequence: CDR1 LGHNA, CDR2 YSLEER. The CDR3 region has the DNA TGCGCCAGCAGGGTCTACCTAAGCTCCTACAATGAGCAGTTCTTC. Protein: CASRVYLSSYNEQFF.

CDR3 sequence (DNA): TGTGCCAGCAGTTACTTAGGGAGGTCAGCCAAAAACATTCAGTACTTC. Protein: CASSYLGRSAKNIQYF. The chain combines TRBV6-6 with TRBJ2-4; D is perhaps TRBD2 (6 bases). The CDR3 runs 16 residues. Deletions cut 1 base from V and 0 bases from J, with 10 bases between. Germline V gene lookup returns CDR1 MNHNY and CDR2 SVGAGI (reference sequence).

This chain joins TRBV4-1 and TRBJ1-3; no reliable D call. Per germline, CDR1 MGHRA and CDR2 YSYEKL. V lost 3 bases and J lost 4, with 10 bases in between. This CDR3 region has 14 residues. The CDR3 protein is CASSHLAPGNTIYF. Written as DNA, the CDR3 is TGCGCCAGCAGCCACCTAGCCCCGGGAAACACCATATATTTT.

The chain links TRBV10-3 to TRBJ2-5, with 9 bases matching TRBD2. Germline V gene data show CDR1 as ENHRY and CDR2 as SYGVKD. The trim removed 2 bases at V and 11 bases at J, leaving 12 bases unmatched. The CDR3 covers 15 residues. The CDR3 coding sequence is TGTGCCATCAGTGAGGTAGCGGGGGAGCAGGGGGAGCAGTACTTC. Translation: CAISEVAGEQGEQYF.

This chain connects TRBV7-6 to TRBJ2-1; possibly TRBD1 for D (6 bases). Germline CDR1 and CDR2: SGHVS and FNYEAQ. The CDR3 has 15 amino acids. The V end lost 2 bases, the J end lost 5 bases, and 13 bases lay between the germline ends. CDR3 sequence (DNA): TGTGCCAGCAGCTTAATAGGGGGAAATCACAATGAGCAGTTCTTC. As protein: CASSLIGGNHNEQFF.

The chain employs TRBV7-6 and TRBJ1-1; D not resolved. Looked up from germline, CDR1 is SGHVS and CDR2 is FNYEAQ. The CDR3 runs to 12 residues. V shed 5 bases and J shed 4 bases, with 8 bases lying between them. The CDR3 is CASSPPLTEAFF. DNA for the CDR3: TGTGCCAGCAGCCCCCCACTCACTGAAGCTTTCTTT.

The chain links TRBV4-2 to TRBJ1-1, with D tentatively TRBD1 (6 bases). Germline CDR1 is LGHNA and CDR2 is YNFKEQ. V lost 0 bases and J lost 5, with 16 bases in between. The CDR3 loop spans 16 amino acids. The CDR3 sequence: CASSQETGWVVTEAFF. The CDR3 DNA reads as TGTGCCAGCAGCCAAGAAACAGGGTGGGTTGTAACTGAAGCTTTCTTT.

The CDR3 DNA reads as TGTGCTTGCGGGAAGGGAGCTAACTATGGCTACACCTTC. This sequence encodes CACGKGANYGYTF. The J gene is TRBJ1-2, the V gene TRBV6-5, with D unclear. CDR3 size: 13 residues. The germline V gene has CDR1 MNHEY and CDR2 SVGAGI.